What follows are 9 T cell receptor beta chains derived from one specimen sequenced in a study of cytotoxic CD8 clonotypes in ibrutinib-treated CLL (dated by TCRdb to about 2021). The label giving this sample's time point can be read as: about a year on ibrutinib. The protocol used for the library was the immunoSEQ multiplex PCR assay. TCRdb stores this immuneACCESS table with in-frame sequences only. Part of the clones is absent; in the studies checked, under half of the shortfall reflects unresolved V genes, and no reason is known for the rest. In all, the sample holds about 160,000 clones, and 81% of those were seen once. Roughly 2% of the sample goes to the ten largest clones. Source: PBMCs, taken after 12 months of ibrutinib treatment. These receptors all stem from a human donor with chronic lymphocytic leukemia.

The chain couples TRBV18 to TRBJ2-5; D ambiguous. This CDR3 is built from 11 residues. The V and J ends lost 6 bases and 0 bases respectively, with 2 bases between them. Germline-derived CDR1 and CDR2 are KGHSH and LQKENI. CDR3: CASSDQETQYF. CDR3 nucleotides: TGTGCCAGCTCGGACCAAGAGACCCAGTACTTC.

This chain links TRBV27 with TRBJ2-1; D unclear. CDR1 is MNHEY, CDR2 SMNVEV, per germline (reference sequence). The V and J ends lost 3 bases and 1 base respectively, with 7 bases between them. This CDR3 region has 14 residues. This CDR3 is CASSFVGSYNEQFF. CDR3 bases: TGTGCCAGCAGTTTCGTCGGGTCCTACAATGAGCAGTTCTTC.

The chain joins TRBV7-9 to TRBJ1-4; weak D call: TRBD1 (6 bases). V lost 4 bases to trimming and J lost 5 bases, with 14 bases between them. The CDR3 covers 15 residues. Looked up from germline, CDR1 is SEHNR and CDR2 is FQNEAQ (reference sequence). In DNA form, the CDR3 reads TGTGCCAGCAGCTCCCTGACAGGCTTGAATGAAAAACTGTTTTTT. This codes for CASSSLTGLNEKLFF.

The rearrangement joins TRBV2 to TRBJ1-4; the D is unclear. Germline values: CDR1 SNHLY, CDR2 FYNNEI. Trimming removed 8 bases from V and 8 bases from J, with 27 bases in between. CDR3 length: 17 residues. The CDR3 nucleotides are TGTGCCAGCCTGGGTATTAGCGCAGAGGGCCTAGGGGAAAAACTGTTTTTT. Its translation: CASLGISAEGLGEKLFF. Full variable domain (outside the CDR3, taken from reference TRBV2 and TRBJ1-4): EPEVTQTPSHQVTQMGQEVILRCVPISNHLYFYWYRQILGQKVEFLVSFYNNEISEKSEIFDDQFSVERPDGSNFTLKIRSTKLEDSAMYFCASLGISAEGLGEKLFFGSGTQLSVL.

The chain combines TRBV5-6 with TRBJ1-6, with D unresolved. The V end lost 2 bases, the J end lost 5 bases, and 8 bases lay between the germline ends. The CDR3 is made up of 14 amino acids. In germline, CDR1 is SGHDT, CDR2 YYEEEE. The CDR3, as DNA: TGTGCCAGCAGCTTCCTAGGGAATAATTCACCCCTCCACTTT. Protein: CASSFLGNNSPLHF.

The V gene is TRBV7-8, the J gene TRBJ1-2; 7 bases fit TRBD1. This CDR3 is 14 amino acids long. J was trimmed by 5 bases and V by 3 bases; bases with no gene match: 6. CDR1 SGHVS and CDR2 FQNEAQ come from the germline V gene. CDR3 DNA: TGTGCCAGCAGCTTCACAGGGGCTGAGTATGGCTACACCTTC. It codes for CASSFTGAEYGYTF.

The chain employs TRBV7-9 and TRBJ2-2, with TRBD1 identical over 8 bases. V lost 8 bases and J lost 4; bases outside the gene matches: 9. Per the germline V gene, CDR1 is SEHNR and CDR2 is FQNEAQ (reference sequence). The CDR3 loop spans 15 amino acids. The CDR3 protein is CASGKNTGGTGELFF. The CDR3 bases are TGTGCCAGCGGAAAAAACACAGGGGGCACCGGGGAGCTGTTTTTT.

The V gene is TRBV19, the J gene TRBJ1-1, with 7 bases matching TRBD1. V was pared by 4 bases and J by 5 bases, with 7 bases of the junction left unmatched. There are 14 residues in the CDR3. Germline values: CDR1 LNHDA, CDR2 SQIVND (reference sequence). The CDR3 nucleotides read TGTGCCAGTAGTACGACAGGGAGGGTTACTGAAGCTTTCTTT. This encodes CASSTTGRVTEAFF.

The chain is built from TRBV18 and TRBJ2-1, with TRBD2 matching over 9 bases. The CDR3 has 14 amino acids. The germline gives CDR1 KGHSH, CDR2 LQKENI. V trimming: 2 bases; J trimming: 9 bases; junction bases outside the gene matches: 5. CDR3 sequence reads: CASSPSGTSLEQFF. CDR3 DNA sequence: TGTGCCAGCTCACCATCCGGGACTAGCCTTGAGCAGTTCTTC.